A single sample gave rise to the 32 T cell receptor beta chains below, sequenced in a study of identical twins. TCRdb ran MiXCR on the 5' RACE reads and lists one entry per CDR3 protein. The repertoire consists of 240,000 or so distinct CDR3 sequences, with more than 9.5% occurring once and the leading ten covering more than 3.5%. This sample was shared with a second study, whose subject was yellow fever vaccine responses in identical twins.

The sequenced material came from memory (CD45RO+) T cells sorted from blood. The receptors originated from a woman aged 18 to 35 in good health.

At least ten counts were recorded for this clonotype. V is TRBV27 and J is TRBJ1-4; 7 bases fit TRBD1. The germline gives CDR1 MNHEY, CDR2 SMNVEV (reference sequence). With V trimmed by 5 bases and J by 8 bases, 14 bases remained unmatched. The CDR3 length is 16 residues. CDR3: CASSVPQQGIEEKLFF. For the CDR3, the DNA is TGTGCCAGCAGTGTCCCCCAACAGGGGATTGAGGAAAAACTGTTTTTT.

V is TRBV30 and J is TRBJ2-7, with 10 bases aligning to TRBD1. Germline CDR1 and CDR2: GTSNPN and SVGIG (reference sequence). This CDR3 region has 13 residues. Trimming at V came to 4 bases and at J to 3 bases, leaving 3 bases not matched to a gene. Written as DNA, the CDR3 is TGTGCCTGGATGCGGGACAGGGGCTACGAGCAGTACTTC. Translated: CAWMRDRGYEQYF.

The chain joins TRBV5-6 to TRBJ2-5; possible D gene TRBD1, 6 bases. CDR3 size: 15 residues. CDR1 and CDR2 (germline): SGHDT, YYEEEE. Trimming cost V 4 bases and J 9 bases, with 22 bases left between them. The CDR3: CASSGQGGKGLPQYF. For the CDR3, the DNA is TGTGCCAGCAGCGGACAAGGGGGTAAGGGGTTGCCCCAGTACTTC.

The chain recombines TRBV7-9 with TRBJ2-5, with unresolved D. The CDR3 has 14 amino acids. The germline V gene encodes CDR1 SEHNR and CDR2 FQNEAQ (reference sequence). With 4 bases removed from V and 3 bases from J, the gap between germline ends came to 12 bases. CDR3 sequence (DNA): TGTGCCAGCAGCTACGGCAGGAGCAAAGAGACCCAGTACTTC. This sequence encodes CASSYGRSKETQYF.

V and J are TRBV6-4 and TRBJ2-1; 12 positions agree with TRBD2. V shed 6 bases and J 7 bases; nucleotides not matched to a gene: 7. The germline gives CDR1 MRHNA, CDR2 SNTAGT. This CDR3 is 15 amino acids long. As DNA, the CDR3 is TGTGCCAGCAGACAGACTAGCGGGGGCGGGAATGAGCAGTTCTTC. It specifies CASRQTSGGGNEQFF.

This clonotype occurred a few times. The chain carries TRBV5-5 and TRBJ2-7, with a tentative D call TRBD2 (6 bases). CDR3 size: 14 residues. V dropped 0 bases and J dropped 7 bases, with 14 bases sitting between them. Germline lookup yields CDR1 SGHKS and CDR2 YYEKEE (reference sequence). DNA of the CDR3: TGTGCCAGCAGCTTGGCCCTGGGGAGGCAGGAGCAGTACTTC. This encodes CASSLALGRQEQYF.

There are a few counts of this clonotype. V and J are TRBV27 and TRBJ1-5; possibly TRBD1 for D (5 bases). In germline, CDR1 is MNHEY, CDR2 SMNVEV (reference sequence). The germline V and J ends were trimmed by 0 bases and 4 bases, with 10 bases remaining between them. The CDR3 contains 15 residues. The CDR3 reads CASSLSGQRNQPQHF. The CDR3 nucleotides read TGTGCCAGCAGTTTATCGGGGCAGAGGAATCAGCCCCAGCATTTT.

The chain couples TRBV3-1 to TRBJ2-2, with D perhaps matching TRBD1 (5 bases). Between the trimmed V and J ends, which lost 4 bases and 6 bases, there was a span of 24 bases. Germline CDR1 reads LGHDT; CDR2 reads YNNKEL (reference sequence). The CDR3 loop spans 18 amino acids. CDR3 bases: TGTGCCAGCAGCCCCGACCTCCCGAATTGGGGCGGCGCCGGGGAGCTGTTTTTT. Its protein is CASSPDLPNWGGAGELFF.

In its sample, this clonotype was seen many times. The chain carries TRBV28 and TRBJ2-7; perhaps D is TRBD1 or TRBD2 (7 bases each). V was cut by 7 bases and J by 2 bases, with 12 bases left in between. In germline, CDR1 is MDHEN, CDR2 SYDVKM. This CDR3 has 13 residues. The CDR3 sequence is CASTGGTAYEQYF. DNA for the CDR3: TGTGCCAGCACCGGGGGGACAGCCTACGAGCAGTACTTC.

This clonotype appeared many times. V is TRBV7-9 and J is TRBJ2-3; D gene ambiguous. V was clipped by 3 bases and J by 4 bases, with 8 bases between them. The CDR3 is made up of 13 amino acids. Per germline, CDR1 SEHNR and CDR2 FQNEAQ (reference sequence). This chain's CDR3 is CASSFITADTQYF. Here the CDR3 DNA reads TGTGCCAGCAGCTTTATCACGGCAGATACGCAGTATTTT. The full variable domain, completed using reference TRBV7-9 and TRBJ2-3, is DTGVSQNPRHKITKRGQNVTFRCDPISEHNRLYWYRQTLGQGPEFLTYFQNEAQLEKSRLLSDRFSAERPKGSFSTLEIQRTEQGDSAMYLCASSFITADTQYFGPGTRLTVL.

This clonotype occurred a few times. The V gene is TRBV6-5, the J gene TRBJ2-3; D is undetermined. CDR3 size: 14 residues. V was pared by 2 bases and J by 0 bases, with 6 bases between. In germline, CDR1 is MNHEY, CDR2 SVGAGI. The CDR3 loop reads CASSYGSSTDTQYF. The CDR3 coding sequence is TGTGCCAGCAGTTACGGATCTAGCACAGATACGCAGTATTTT.

In this sample, this clonotype turned up a few times. The CDR3 loop reads CSARDGNRGYGYTF. The DNA for the CDR3 is TGCAGTGCTAGAGATGGGAACAGGGGCTATGGCTACACCTTC. The chain joins TRBV20-1 to TRBJ1-2, with 7 bases lining up with TRBD1. This CDR3 is built from 14 residues. J lost 4 bases, V lost 0 bases, and 5 bases had no gene match. Germline CDR1 and CDR2: DFQATT and SNEGSKA (reference sequence).

This clonotype showed up just a few times. The chain is built from TRBV10-3 and TRBJ2-7; TRBD2 matches 8 bases. The CDR3 is 12 residues long. V trimming: 8 bases; J trimming: 0 bases; junction bases outside the gene matches: 0. CDR1 and CDR2 from the germline V gene are ENHRY and SYGVKD. CDR3 sequence (DNA): TGTGCCATCGGGACTAGCTCCTACGAGCAGTACTTC. This gives the protein CAIGTSSYEQYF.

The V and J genes are TRBV5-1 and TRBJ2-3; no firm D call. The V gene lost 1 base and the J gene lost 7 bases, with 10 bases spanning the gap. The CDR3 totals 13 residues. CDR1 and CDR2 (germline): SGHRS, YFSETQ. The CDR3 loop reads CASSLTTGNTQYF. CDR3 bases: TGCGCCAGCAGCTTGACGACGGGTAATACGCAGTATTTT.

This chain connects TRBV20-1 to TRBJ1-2; D is unclear. Germline loops: CDR1 DFQATT, CDR2 SNEGSKA (reference sequence). This CDR3 comprises 12 residues. V lost 3 bases, J lost 4 bases, and 9 bases lay in between. CDR3 sequence (DNA): TGCAGTGCTAGCCACACAGCCTATGGCTACACCTTC. Translating gives CSASHTAYGYTF.

This chain joins TRBV5-6 and TRBJ2-3, with TRBD1 identical over 9 bases. The CDR3 has 16 amino acids. Looked up from germline, CDR1 is SGHDT and CDR2 is YYEEEE. The V segment lost 0 bases and the J segment 5 bases; nucleotides outside the gene matches: 7. Here the CDR3 DNA reads TGTGCCAGCAGCTTGGGAGTGGGACAGGGTGTAGATACGCAGTATTTT. It yields the protein CASSLGVGQGVDTQYF.

This sequence joins TRBV5-1 and TRBJ2-1; D remains unclear. The ends were cut back, 1 base at V and 8 bases at J, with 13 bases in the middle. Germline V gene data show CDR1 as SGHRS and CDR2 as YFSETQ. This CDR3 comprises 14 residues. CDR3 sequence reads: CASSLMRSNDEQFF. CDR3 nucleotide sequence: TGCGCCAGCAGCTTGATGCGGTCTAACGATGAGCAGTTCTTC.

The rearrangement uses TRBV7-2 and TRBJ2-3; 9 nucleotides line up with TRBD2. Looked up from germline, CDR1 is SGHTA and CDR2 is FQGNSA. The trim removed 7 bases at V and 3 bases at J, leaving 14 bases unmatched. This CDR3 is 17 amino acids long. The CDR3 coding sequence is TGTGCCAGCACCTCAAACGCGGGGCTAGCGGGAACAGATACGCAGTATTTT. Protein sequence: CASTSNAGLAGTDTQYF.

At least ten counts were recorded for this clonotype. The rearrangement uses TRBV7-3 and TRBJ2-3, with D tentatively TRBD2 (5 bases). Germline values: CDR1 SGHTA, CDR2 FQGTGA. Trimming removed 5 bases at V and 4 bases at J, with 10 bases between. This CDR3 is 13 amino acids long. The CDR3 DNA reads as TGTGCCAGCAGCCACGGGATCTCAGATACGCAGTATTTT. It is translated as CASSHGISDTQYF.

Ten or more counts support this clonotype. The chain joins TRBV5-5 to TRBJ2-2; the D gene is possibly TRBD1 (6 bases). V lost 6 bases, J lost 7 bases, and 16 bases lay in between. The germline CDR1 and CDR2 sequences are SGHKS and YYEKEE (reference sequence). CDR3 length: 14 residues. This CDR3 reads CASTLGAVLGELFF. The DNA of the CDR3 is TGTGCCAGCACCCTGGGGGCTGTTCTCGGGGAGCTGTTTTTT. Full variable domain (remainder filled in from reference TRBV5-5 and TRBJ2-2): DAGVTQSPTHLIKTRGQQVTLRCSPISGHKSVSWYQQVLGQGPQFIFQYYEKEERGRGNFPDRFSARQFPNYSSELNVNALLLGDSALYLCASTLGAVLGELFFGEGSRLTVL.

The table lists this clonotype with a few counts. The chain joins TRBV4-3 to TRBJ2-1, with D perhaps assigned TRBD1 or TRBD2 (5 bases each). The CDR3 consists of 18 residues. Germline assignment: CDR1 LGHNA and CDR2 YSLEER. V was pared by 2 bases and J by 6 bases, with 23 bases between. The CDR3 spells CASSQRSLAGVQGNEQFF. For the CDR3, the DNA is TGCGCCAGCAGCCAACGATCTCTAGCCGGCGTTCAGGGCAATGAGCAGTTCTTC.

The CDR3 bases are TGCAGCGTTGAAGCCCCCGGACGCTACGAGCAGTACTTC. As protein: CSVEAPGRYEQYF. The chain uses TRBV29-1 and TRBJ2-7, with D hard to call. V was cut by 1 base and J by 3 bases, with 10 bases left in between. This CDR3 contains 13 residues. Germline-derived CDR1 and CDR2 are SQVTM and ANQGSEA.

The genes are TRBV3-1 and TRBJ1-1; 7 positions agree with TRBD1. The V gene end was trimmed by 7 bases and the J gene end by 1 base; junction bases not matched to a gene: 9. CDR1 and CDR2 from the germline V gene are LGHDT and YNNKEL (reference sequence). The CDR3 is 15 residues long. The CDR3 reads CASTPRGVGNTEAFF. The CDR3, as DNA: TGTGCCAGCACCCCCAGGGGGGTCGGGAACACTGAAGCTTTCTTT.

This clonotype turned up a few times. The CDR3 DNA sequence: TGTGCCACCAGTGAAGGGACAGCGAATTCACCCCTCCACTTT. Translated: CATSEGTANSPLHF. The chain combines TRBV24-1 with TRBJ1-6; TRBD1 aligns across 7 bases. There are 14 residues in the CDR3. The V gene end was trimmed by 4 bases and the J gene end by 7 bases; junction bases not matched to a gene: 3. CDR1 and CDR2 (germline): KGHDR, SFDVKD.

CDR3 sequence (DNA): TGTGCCAGCAGGGGACAGCCTGATAACTATGGCTACACCTTC. It codes for CASRGQPDNYGYTF. This chain links TRBV28 with TRBJ1-2; 7 bases map to TRBD1. The V segment lost 6 bases and the J segment 1 base; nucleotides outside the gene matches: 5. The length of the CDR3 is 14 residues. Germline V gene data show CDR1 as MDHEN and CDR2 as SYDVKM.

This clonotype was observed a few times. The V and J genes are TRBV7-8 and TRBJ1-1; D gene uncertain. The CDR3 has 17 amino acids. The germline V and J ends were trimmed by 0 bases and 1 base, with 15 bases remaining between them. CDR1 and CDR2 from the germline V gene are SGHVS and FQNEAQ. CDR3 region: CASSLARSGNRNTEAFF. CDR3 nucleotide sequence: TGTGCCAGCAGCTTAGCGAGATCCGGGAACCGGAACACTGAAGCTTTCTTT.

This clonotype was detected many times. The chain employs TRBV28 and TRBJ2-3; D not certain. V was clipped by 6 bases and J by 1 base, with 11 bases between them. This CDR3 is built from 14 residues. Germline-derived CDR1 and CDR2 are MDHEN and SYDVKM. DNA of the CDR3: TGTGCCAGCAGACGCAACGAAGGCACAGATACGCAGTATTTT. Residues: CASRRNEGTDTQYF.

The genes are TRBV6-2 or TRBV6-3 and TRBJ2-1, with 8 positions matching TRBD1. The length of the CDR3 is 16 residues. Germline V gene sequence: CDR1 MNHEY, CDR2 SVGEGT. Losses at the gene ends were 2 bases for V and 8 bases for J; bases not matched to a gene: 11. The CDR3 loop is CASSYPGTGWAYEQFF. In DNA form, the CDR3 reads TGTGCCAGCAGTTACCCGGGGACAGGCTGGGCATATGAGCAGTTCTTC.

There are many counts of this clonotype. V usage is TRBV11-2 and J usage is TRBJ2-7, with D perhaps matching TRBD1 (6 bases). Trimming removed 3 bases from V and 3 bases from J, with 9 bases in between. This CDR3 is 13 amino acids long. Germline assignment: CDR1 SGHAT and CDR2 FQNNGV. The CDR3: CASSFGQSYEQYF. The CDR3 nucleotides read TGTGCCAGCAGCTTCGGACAGAGCTACGAGCAGTACTTC.

The rearrangement joins TRBV7-8 to TRBJ2-1, with 7 bases matching TRBD1. V shed 5 bases and J 1 base; nucleotides not matched to a gene: 11. The V gene's germline CDR1 is SGHVS and CDR2 FQNEAQ. This CDR3 region has 17 residues. In DNA, the CDR3 is TGTGCCAGCAGCGCCCGAACAGGGGTAGGGTCCTACAATGAGCAGTTCTTC. Protein product: CASSARTGVGSYNEQFF.

This chain joins TRBV4-3 and TRBJ2-1; TRBD2 aligns across 14 bases. The V and J ends lost 3 bases and 7 bases, in that order; junction bases with no gene match: 5. Germline lookup yields CDR1 LGHNA and CDR2 YSLEER. The CDR3 consists of 16 residues. CDR3 region: CASSQPGTSGRNEQFF. In nucleotides, the CDR3 is TGCGCCAGCAGCCAGCCCGGGACTAGCGGGAGAAATGAGCAGTTCTTC.

This clonotype was counted at least ten times. This chain joins TRBV5-1 and TRBJ2-1; 12 bases fit TRBD2. The CDR3 sequence is 16 residues long. Looked up from germline, CDR1 is SGHRS and CDR2 is YFSETQ. With 3 bases clipped from V and 3 bases from J, the junction kept 4 bases outside the gene matches. CDR3 bases: TGCGCCAGCAGCTCCGGACTAGCGGGAAACTACAATGAGCAGTTCTTC. Amino acids: CASSSGLAGNYNEQFF.